The clone carrying this T cell receptor beta chain was counted between two and nine times. Its antigen is not known. The source of the sample is a study of cytomegalovirus exposure and HLA in healthy donors. Study-level information: Early released data comprised tens of millions of unique TCRs from HLA-typed donors.

Primers for the PCR totalled 60 Vbeta and 13 Jbeta. Libraries were prepared by immunoSEQ multiplex PCR; TCRdb keeps only in-frame clonotypes and omits some of them. The sample includes some 200,000 clones, nearly 80% of them seen just once. Notes on the study in general: V- and J-gene trimming of TCR beta was linked (in a later analysis) to a missense DCLRE1C variant.

The sequence came from a man between 18 and 35 years old in good health and CMV-seronegative. Sequencing was carried out using PBMCs.

CDR3 sequence reads: CASSLRQGAYQETQYF. CDR3 nucleotides: TGTGCCAGCAGTCTCAGACAGGGGGCGTACCAAGAGACCCAGTACTTC. This chain links TRBV28 with TRBJ2-5, with 10 nucleotides matching TRBD1. CDR3 length: 16 amino acids. Germline CDR1 is MDHEN and CDR2 is SYDVKM. Trimming cost V 5 bases and J 0 bases; bases outside gene matches: 6.